These T cell receptor beta chains were read from a single sample in a study of cytomegalovirus exposure and HLA in healthy donors. Clones were sequenced by immunoSEQ multiplex PCR, and TCRdb holds only the in-frame ones, with some missing. Its clone listing holds 150,000 to 200,000 clones. The sample was PBMCs. These receptor sequences come from a young man in good health and CMV-seronegative. Both conserved end residues are part of each CDR3. The order of the fields is CDR3 protein, J gene, V gene.

CDR3: CASSHGFGTGQYEQYF
J: TRBJ2-7
V: TRBV7-6

CDR3: CASGQGAQHF
J: TRBJ1-5
V: TRBV19

CDR3: CAINQEDRDSGYTF
J: TRBJ1-2
V: TRBV10-3

CDR3: CASSSSSMSAGELFF
J: TRBJ2-2
V: TRBV5-1

CDR3: CASRPPGLAGSRTYNEQFF
J: TRBJ2-1
V: TRBV23-1

CDR3: CASSLTGFDEQYF
J: TRBJ2-7
V: TRBV28

CDR3: CASSGHPGVRRLNYGYTF
J: TRBJ1-2
V: TRBV7-6

CDR3: CASRDRAGYTF
J: TRBJ1-2
V: TRBV18

CDR3: CASSYSPDSYYGYTF
J: TRBJ1-2
V: TRBV6-5

CDR3: CASSGHSGANVLTF
J: TRBJ2-6
V: TRBV9

CDR3: CASSPGAPMRTEAFF
J: TRBJ1-1
V: TRBV18

CDR3: CASSSTGTANYGYTF
J: TRBJ1-2
V: TRBV5-1

CDR3: CASGPGHTNTEAFF
J: TRBJ1-1
V: TRBV5-1

CDR3: CASREGNNYGYTF
J: TRBJ1-2
V: TRBV6-1

CDR3: CASSLFGVKGDEQFF
J: TRBJ2-1
V: TRBV5-4

CDR3: CASSQGGRTYEQYF
J: NA
V: TRBV5-1

CDR3: CASSQERVTGTSGWNTGELFF
J: TRBJ2-2
V: TRBV4-1

CDR3: CASSLTRSRGEQFF
J: TRBJ2-1
V: TRBV7-6

CDR3: CASSQAGNRGGSQPQHF
J: TRBJ1-5
V: TRBV4-2

CDR3: CTSSEWVAGGPGSYEQYF
J: TRBJ2-7
V: TRBV6-1

CDR3: CSVDLWLAGPYYNEQFF
J: TRBJ2-1
V: TRBV29-1

CDR3: CASSARDSSGNTIYF
J: TRBJ1-3
V: TRBV28

CDR3: CASSPETTNEKLFF
J: TRBJ1-4
V: TRBV18

CDR3: CASHTGPSSGANVLTF
J: TRBJ2-6
V: TRBV19

CDR3: CAWSKGARETQYF
J: TRBJ2-5
V: TRBV30

CDR3: CASSEKSGGSETQYF
J: TRBJ2-5
V: TRBV25-1

CDR3: CASRTGGTYGYTF
J: TRBJ1-2
V: TRBV27

CDR3: CASRIGQGEKLFF
J: TRBJ1-4
V: TRBV2

CDR3: CASSLGLANSGQPQHF
J: TRBJ1-5
V: TRBV5-1

CDR3: CASSQDYGVTDTQYF
J: TRBJ2-3
V: TRBV14

CDR3: CASSLEAGGNTGELFF
J: TRBJ2-2
V: TRBV5-1

CDR3: CASSVGGAGANVLTF
J: TRBJ2-6
V: TRBV9

CDR3: CASSFGVSNTGELFF
J: TRBJ2-2
V: TRBV5-1

CDR3: CASSSRTSGGRNEQFF
J: TRBJ2-1
V: TRBV7-6

CDR3: CASTPTGGYEQYF
J: TRBJ2-7
V: TRBV4-1

CDR3: CASSFRDRNRNTEAFF
J: TRBJ1-1
V: TRBV6-5

CDR3: CASSEVSGNQPQHF
J: TRBJ1-5
V: TRBV6-1

CDR3: CSVRSSGRADTQYF
J: TRBJ2-3
V: TRBV29-1

CDR3: CASSIMGGLALINEQFF
J: TRBJ2-1
V: TRBV25-1

CDR3: CASSLGWGGEQNTEAFF
J: TRBJ1-1
V: TRBV7-9

CDR3: CASNSAGTGNTEAFF
J: TRBJ1-1
V: TRBV28

CDR3: CSGTSGRSNEQFF
J: TRBJ2-1
V: TRBV29-1

CDR3: CASSSNSEQFF
J: TRBJ2-1
V: TRBV5-6